The clone carrying this T cell receptor beta chain has more than one count but fewer than ten. These data originate in a study of blood T cell repertoires in COVID-19. With 5 bases removed from V and 3 bases from J, the gap between germline ends came to 17 bases. The CDR3 runs 15 residues. Germline V gene lookup returns CDR1 SEHNR and CDR2 FQNEAQ (reference sequence). Per the original data handling: Reference gene primer amplification gave estimated nucleated cell counts. TCRdb's copy holds only in-frame clones and misses some; the assay was immunoSEQ multiplex PCR. That table furnishes V, J and clone size, whereas the DNA furnished D and trimming. The sample records under 150,000 clones, around 79% being singletons.

Material: PBMCs or T cells enriched from blood (not recorded which). The chain has TRBV7-9 and TRBJ2-7; possible D gene TRBD2, 6 bases. The TCR originated in a woman between 45 and 60 years old who had recovered from COVID-19. CDR3: CASSHSRDLDYEQYF. The CDR3 DNA follows: TGTGCCAGCAGCCACAGCCGGGACTTAGACTACGAGCAGTACTTC.